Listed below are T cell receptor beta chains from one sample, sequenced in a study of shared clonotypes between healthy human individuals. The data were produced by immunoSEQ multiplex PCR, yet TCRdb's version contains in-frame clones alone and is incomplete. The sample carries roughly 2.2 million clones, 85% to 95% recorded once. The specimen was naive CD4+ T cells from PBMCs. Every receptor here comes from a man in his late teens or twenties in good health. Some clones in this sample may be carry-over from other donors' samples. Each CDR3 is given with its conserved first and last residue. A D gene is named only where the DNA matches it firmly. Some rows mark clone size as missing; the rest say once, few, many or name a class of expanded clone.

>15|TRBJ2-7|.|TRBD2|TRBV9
CASSSSGSSSYEQYF
TGTGCCAGCAGCTCAAGCGGGAGTTCTTCCTACGAGCAGTACTTC
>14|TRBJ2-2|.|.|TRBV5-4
CASSLDPLGGELFF
TGTGCCAGCAGCTTGGACCCGCTCGGAGGGGAGCTGTTTTTT
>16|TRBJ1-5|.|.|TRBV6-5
CASSSTGGPSNQPQHF
TGTGCCAGCAGTTCCACGGGGGGGCCTAGCAATCAGCCCCAGCATTTT
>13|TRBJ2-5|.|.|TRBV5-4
CASSSGGEETQYF
TGTGCCAGCAGCTCAGGAGGTGAAGAGACCCAGTACTTC
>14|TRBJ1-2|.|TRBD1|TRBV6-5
CASSRDRAAYGYTF
TGTGCCAGCAGTAGGGACAGGGCTGCCTATGGCTACACCTTC
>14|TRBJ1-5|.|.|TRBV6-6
CASTLHTLNQPQHF
TGTGCCAGCACCCTACATACGTTAAATCAGCCCCAGCATTTT
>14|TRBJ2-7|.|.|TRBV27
CASSPRQTSYEQYF
TGTGCCAGCAGTCCTAGACAGACCTCCTACGAGCAGTACTTC
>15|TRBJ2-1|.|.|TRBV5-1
CASTPGGGGYNEQFF
TGCGCCAGCACCCCAGGGGGCGGGGGATACAATGAGCAGTTCTTC
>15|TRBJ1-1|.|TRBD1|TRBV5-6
CASSTQGARFTEAFF
TGTGCCAGCAGCACACAGGGGGCAAGGTTCACTGAAGCTTTCTTT
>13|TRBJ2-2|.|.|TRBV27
CASSFNPPGELFF
TGTGCCAGCAGTTTCAATCCTCCCGGGGAGCTGTTTTTT
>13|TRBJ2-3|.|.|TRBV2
CASSEYRTDTQYF
TGTGCCAGCAGTGAATACAGGACAGATACGCAGTATTTT
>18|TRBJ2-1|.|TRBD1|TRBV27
CASSPAGRGQSSYNEQFF
TGTGCCAGCAGTCCTGCCGGCAGGGGGCAGAGCTCCTACAATGAGCAGTTCTTC
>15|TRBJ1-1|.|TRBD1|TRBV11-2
CASSPIDRGHTEAFF
TGTGCCAGCAGCCCCATAGACAGGGGGCATACTGAAGCTTTCTTT
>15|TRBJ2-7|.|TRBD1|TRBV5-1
CASSRTGTGGTWQYF
TGCGCCAGCAGCCGTACCGGGACAGGGGGGACCTGGCAGTACTTC
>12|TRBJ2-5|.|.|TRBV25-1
CASSRFGETQYF
TGTGCCAGCAGTAGGTTCGGTGAGACCCAGTACTTC
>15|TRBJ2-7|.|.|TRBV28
CASRRGDRQSYEQYF
TGTGCCAGCAGGCGGGGGGACAGGCAATCCTACGAGCAGTACTTC
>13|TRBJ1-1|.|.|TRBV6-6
CASSPVPNTEAFF
TGTGCCAGCAGTCCGGTCCCGAACACTGAAGCTTTCTTT
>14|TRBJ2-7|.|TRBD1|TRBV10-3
CAISPRTGPYEQYF
TGTGCCATCAGTCCTAGGACAGGTCCCTACGAGCAGTACTTC
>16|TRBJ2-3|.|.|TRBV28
CSSEPTVRGITDTQYF
TGTTCGAGCGAACCAACGGTCAGGGGTATCACAGATACGCAGTATTTT
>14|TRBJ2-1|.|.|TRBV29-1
CSVGLLALNNEQFF
TGCAGCGTGGGTCTACTGGCCCTCAACAATGAGCAGTTCTTC
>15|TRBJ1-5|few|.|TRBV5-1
CASSLVAGNNQPQHF
TGCGCCAGCAGCTTGGTAGCGGGGAACAATCAGCCCCAGCATTTT
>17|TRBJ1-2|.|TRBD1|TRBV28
CASNDQTGVGLYYGYTF
TGTGCCAGCAACGACCAAACAGGGGTTGGGCTTTACTATGGCTACACCTTC
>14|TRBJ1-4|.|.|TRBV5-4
CASSPGRYNEKLFF
TGTGCCAGCAGCCCCGGGCGCTATAATGAAAAACTGTTTTTT
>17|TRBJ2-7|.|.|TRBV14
CASSQDLAGGRVYEQYF
TGTGCCAGCAGCCAGGACTTGGCGGGTGGGCGTGTTTACGAGCAGTACTTC
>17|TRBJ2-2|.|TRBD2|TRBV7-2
CASSTSSGSGYTGELFF
TGTGCCAGCAGCACAAGTAGCGGGAGTGGGTACACCGGGGAGCTGTTTTTT
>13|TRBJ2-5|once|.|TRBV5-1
CASSDGVEETQYF
TGCGCCAGCAGCGACGGGGTGGAGGAGACCCAGTACTTC
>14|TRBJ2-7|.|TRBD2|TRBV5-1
CASSPNLAGSEQYF
TGCGCCAGCAGCCCGAACCTAGCGGGAAGCGAGCAGTACTTC
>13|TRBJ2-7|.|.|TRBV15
CATSRDRSYEQYF
TGTGCCACCAGCAGAGATAGGTCCTACGAGCAGTACTTC
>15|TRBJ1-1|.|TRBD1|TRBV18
CASSPRGQENTEAFF
TGTGCCAGCTCACCACGGGGACAGGAGAACACTGAAGCTTTCTTT
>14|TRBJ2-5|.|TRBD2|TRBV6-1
CASNQRERGETQYF
TGTGCCAGCAATCAGCGGGAGAGGGGGGAGACCCAGTACTTC
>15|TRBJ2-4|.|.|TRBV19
CASSIEHSFRNIQYF
TGTGCCAGTAGTATAGAGCACAGCTTTAGAAACATTCAGTACTTC
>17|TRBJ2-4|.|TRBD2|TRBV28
CASSSPGLAGGSGIQYF
TGTGCCAGCAGTTCCCCCGGACTAGCGGGAGGATCGGGCATTCAGTACTTC
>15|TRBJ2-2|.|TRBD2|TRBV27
CARPGVAGVIGELFF
TGTGCCAGGCCAGGGGTAGCGGGAGTTATCGGGGAGCTGTTTTTT
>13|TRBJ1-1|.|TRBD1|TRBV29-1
CSVEVTGGTEAFF
TGCAGCGTTGAAGTCACAGGGGGCACTGAAGCTTTCTTT
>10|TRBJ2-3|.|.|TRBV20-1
CSAQTDTQYF
TGCAGTGCCCAAACAGATACGCAGTATTTT
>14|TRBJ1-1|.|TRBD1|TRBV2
CASSWGQGTTEAFF
TGTGCCAGCAGTTGGGGACAGGGGACCACTGAAGCTTTCTTT
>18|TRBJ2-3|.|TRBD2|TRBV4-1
CASSLPREGGSPQDTQYF
TGCGCCAGCAGCCTGCCTAGGGAGGGCGGGAGCCCCCAAGATACGCAGTATTTT
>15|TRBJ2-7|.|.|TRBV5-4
CASSGISGASYEQYF
TGTGCCAGCAGCGGGATCAGTGGGGCCAGTTACGAGCAGTACTTC
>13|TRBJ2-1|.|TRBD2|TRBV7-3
CASSSGTSGRWIF
TGTGCCAGCAGCTCGGGGACTAGCGGGAGGTGGATCTTC
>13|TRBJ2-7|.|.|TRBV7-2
CASSLRAMDEQYF
TGTGCCAGCAGCCTACGGGCGATGGACGAGCAGTACTTC
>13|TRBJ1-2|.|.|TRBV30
CAWSVLPYYGYTF
TGTGCCTGGAGTGTACTTCCATACTATGGCTACACCTTC
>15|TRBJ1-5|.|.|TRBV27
CASSKGINSNQPQHF
TGTGCCAGCAGTAAAGGGATCAATAGCAATCAGCCCCAGCATTTT
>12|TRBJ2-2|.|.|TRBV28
CALGGNTGELFF
TGTGCCCTCGGGGGAAACACCGGGGAGCTGTTTTTT
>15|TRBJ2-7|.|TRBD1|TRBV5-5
CASSLATGSAYEQYF
TGTGCCAGCAGCTTGGCGACAGGGAGTGCCTACGAGCAGTACTTC
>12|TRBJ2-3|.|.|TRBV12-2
CASRLVTDTQYF
TGTGCAAGTCGCTTAGTAACGGATACGCAGTATTTT
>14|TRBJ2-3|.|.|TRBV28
CASSFPPFGDTQYF
TGTGCCAGCAGTTTTCCTCCCTTCGGAGATACGCAGTATTTT
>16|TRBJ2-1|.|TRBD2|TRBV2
CASSSRLARSYNEQFF
TGTGCCAGCAGTTCTCGACTAGCGCGCTCCTACAATGAGCAGTTCTTC
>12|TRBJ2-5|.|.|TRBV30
CAWRGLSETQYF
TGTGCCTGGAGAGGGTTGAGTGAGACCCAGTACTTC
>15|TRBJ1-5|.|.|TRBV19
CASTQGQYSNQPQHF
TGTGCCAGTACCCAAGGGCAGTATAGCAATCAGCCCCAGCATTTT
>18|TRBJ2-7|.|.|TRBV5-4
CASSLAPPRVGAIYEQYF
TGTGCCAGCAGCTTGGCCCCCCCCCGTGTAGGGGCGATATACGAGCAGTACTTC
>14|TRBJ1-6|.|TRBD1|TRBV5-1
CASSMDRGFSPLHF
TGCGCCAGCAGCATGGACAGGGGTTTTTCACCCCTCCACTTT
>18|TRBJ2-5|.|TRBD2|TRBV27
CASSGTSGKEWGVETQYF
TGTGCCAGCAGCGGAACTAGCGGGAAGGAATGGGGAGTCGAGACCCAGTACTTC
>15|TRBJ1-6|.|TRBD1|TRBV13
CASSGGTGWDSPLHF
TGTGCCAGCAGCGGAGGGACAGGGTGGGATTCACCCCTCCACTTT
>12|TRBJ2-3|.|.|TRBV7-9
CASRSATDTQYF
TGTGCCAGCAGATCAGCAACAGATACGCAGTATTTT
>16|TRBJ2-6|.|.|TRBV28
CASSPGKFSGANVLTF
TGTGCCAGCAGCCCCGGGAAATTCTCTGGGGCCAACGTCCTGACTTTC
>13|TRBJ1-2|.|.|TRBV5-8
CASSLGPNYGYTF
TGTGCCAGCAGCTTGGGACCCAACTATGGCTACACCTTC
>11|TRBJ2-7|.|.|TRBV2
CASSLRGEQYF
TGTGCCAGCAGCCTCAGAGGCGAGCAGTACTTC
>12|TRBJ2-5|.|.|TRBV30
CAWSRQEETQYF
TGTGCCTGGAGTAGGCAGGAAGAGACCCAGTACTTC
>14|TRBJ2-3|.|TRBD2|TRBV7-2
CASSSGDYTDTQYF
TGTGCCAGCAGCTCGGGGGACTACACAGATACGCAGTATTTT